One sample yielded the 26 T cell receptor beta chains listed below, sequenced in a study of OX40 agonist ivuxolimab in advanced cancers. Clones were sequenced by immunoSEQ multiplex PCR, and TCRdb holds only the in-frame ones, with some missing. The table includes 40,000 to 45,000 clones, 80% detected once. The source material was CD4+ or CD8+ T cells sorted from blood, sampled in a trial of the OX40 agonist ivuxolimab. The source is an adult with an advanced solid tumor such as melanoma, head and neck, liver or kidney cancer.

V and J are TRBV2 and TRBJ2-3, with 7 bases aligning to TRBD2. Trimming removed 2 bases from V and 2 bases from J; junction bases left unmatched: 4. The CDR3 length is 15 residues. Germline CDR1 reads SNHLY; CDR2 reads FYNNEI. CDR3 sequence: CASSELAAFTDTQYF. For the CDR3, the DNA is TGTGCCAGCAGTGAACTAGCGGCGTTCACAGATACGCAGTATTTT.

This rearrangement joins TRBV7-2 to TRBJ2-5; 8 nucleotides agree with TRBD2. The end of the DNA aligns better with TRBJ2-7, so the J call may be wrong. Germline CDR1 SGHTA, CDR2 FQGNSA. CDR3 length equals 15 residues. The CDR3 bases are TGTGCCAGCAGCTTAGCGCGGGGGGTTATATACGAGCAGTACTTC. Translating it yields CASSLARGVIYEQYF.

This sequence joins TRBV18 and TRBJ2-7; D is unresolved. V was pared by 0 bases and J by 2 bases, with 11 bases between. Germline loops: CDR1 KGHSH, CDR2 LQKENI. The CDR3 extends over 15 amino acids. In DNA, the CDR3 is TGTGCCAGCTCACCACCGGAACAGTCCCCCTACGAGCAGTACTTC. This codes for CASSPPEQSPYEQYF.

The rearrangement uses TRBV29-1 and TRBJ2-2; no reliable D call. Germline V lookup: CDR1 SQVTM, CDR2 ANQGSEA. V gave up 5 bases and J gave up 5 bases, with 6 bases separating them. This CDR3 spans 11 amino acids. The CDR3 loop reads CSVLVTGELFF. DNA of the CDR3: TGCAGCGTTCTGGTTACCGGGGAGCTGTTTTTT.

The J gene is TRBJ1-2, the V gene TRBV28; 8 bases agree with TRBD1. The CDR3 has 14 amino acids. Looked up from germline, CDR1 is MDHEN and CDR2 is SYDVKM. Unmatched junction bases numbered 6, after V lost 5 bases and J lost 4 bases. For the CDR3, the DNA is TGTGCCAGCAGTGCGTCCGGGACAGGCTATGGCTACACCTTC. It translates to CASSASGTGYGYTF.

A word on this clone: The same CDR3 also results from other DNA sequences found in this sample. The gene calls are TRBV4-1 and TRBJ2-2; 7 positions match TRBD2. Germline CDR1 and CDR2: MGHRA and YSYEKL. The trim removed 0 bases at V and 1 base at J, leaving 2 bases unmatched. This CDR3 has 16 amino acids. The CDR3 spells CASSQEGGRNTGELFF. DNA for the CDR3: TGCGCCAGCAGCCAAGAGGGAGGGCGGAACACCGGGGAGCTGTTTTTT.

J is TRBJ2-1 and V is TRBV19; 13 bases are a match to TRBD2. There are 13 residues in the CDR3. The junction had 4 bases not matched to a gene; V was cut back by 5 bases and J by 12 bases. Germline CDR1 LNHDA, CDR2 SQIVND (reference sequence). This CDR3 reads CASSLGLAGVQFF. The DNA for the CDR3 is TGTGCCAGTAGTCTTGGACTAGCGGGAGTGCAGTTCTTC.

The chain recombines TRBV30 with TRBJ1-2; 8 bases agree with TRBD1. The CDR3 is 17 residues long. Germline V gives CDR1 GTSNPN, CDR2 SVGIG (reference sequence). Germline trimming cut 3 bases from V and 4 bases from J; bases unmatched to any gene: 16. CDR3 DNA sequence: TGTGCCTGGAGAGCGGTCGTCGGCAGGGGGCTTAGCTATGGCTACACCTTC. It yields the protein CAWRAVVGRGLSYGYTF.

For the CDR3, the DNA is TGTGCCAGCAAGGATAGTAGCACAGATACGCAGTATTTT. Amino acids: CASKDSSTDTQYF. The chain is built from TRBV10-3 and TRBJ2-3, with D hard to call. The CDR3 has 13 amino acids. The germline V gene has CDR1 ENHRY and CDR2 SYGVKD. V lost 10 bases to trimming and J lost 0 bases, with 11 bases between them.

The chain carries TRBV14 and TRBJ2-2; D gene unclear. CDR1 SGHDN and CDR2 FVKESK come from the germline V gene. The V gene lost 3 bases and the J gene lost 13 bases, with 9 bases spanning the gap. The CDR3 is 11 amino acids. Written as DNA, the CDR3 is TGTGCCAGCAGCCATGGAGTCGGGCTGTTTTTT. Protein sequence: CASSHGVGLFF.

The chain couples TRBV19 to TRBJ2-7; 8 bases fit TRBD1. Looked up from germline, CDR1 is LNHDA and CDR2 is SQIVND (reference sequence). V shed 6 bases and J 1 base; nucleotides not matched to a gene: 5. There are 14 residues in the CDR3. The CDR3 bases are TGTGCCAGTAGGAACGGACAGGGATCCTACGAGCAGTACTTC. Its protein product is CASRNGQGSYEQYF.

The CDR3 region is CASSIRGGPETQYF. CDR3 nucleotide sequence: TGTGCCAGTAGTATACGTGGGGGGCCAGAGACCCAGTACTTC. The chain recombines TRBV19 with TRBJ2-5, with D perhaps being TRBD1 or TRBD2 (6 bases each). CDR3 length: 14 amino acids. Germline CDR1 reads LNHDA; CDR2 reads SQIVND (reference sequence). V was clipped by 2 bases and J by 4 bases, with 11 bases between them.

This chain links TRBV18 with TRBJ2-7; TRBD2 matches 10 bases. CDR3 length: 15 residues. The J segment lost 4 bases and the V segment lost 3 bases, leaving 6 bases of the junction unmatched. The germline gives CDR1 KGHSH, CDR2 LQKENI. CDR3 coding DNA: TGTGCCAGCTCACCCCCAGCGGGAGGGTCGTACGAGCAGTACTTC. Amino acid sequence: CASSPPAGGSYEQYF.

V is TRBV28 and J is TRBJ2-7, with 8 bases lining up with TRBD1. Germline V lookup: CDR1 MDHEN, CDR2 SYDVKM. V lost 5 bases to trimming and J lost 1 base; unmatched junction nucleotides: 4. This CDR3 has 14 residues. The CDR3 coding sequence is TGTGCCAGCAGTACTAGGACAGGGTCCTACGAGCAGTACTTC. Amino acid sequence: CASSTRTGSYEQYF.

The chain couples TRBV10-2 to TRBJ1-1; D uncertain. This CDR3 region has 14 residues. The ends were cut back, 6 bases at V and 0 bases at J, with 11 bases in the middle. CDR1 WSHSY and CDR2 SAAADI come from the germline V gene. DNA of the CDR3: TGCGCCAGCAGCTTCGAGACGTTGAACACTGAAGCTTTCTTT. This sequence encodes CASSFETLNTEAFF.

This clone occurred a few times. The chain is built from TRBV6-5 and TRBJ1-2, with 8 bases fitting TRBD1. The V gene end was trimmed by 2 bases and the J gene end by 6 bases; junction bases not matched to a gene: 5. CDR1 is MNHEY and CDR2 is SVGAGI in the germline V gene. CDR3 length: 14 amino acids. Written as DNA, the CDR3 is TGTGCCAGCAGTTACGCAGGGGGCGGGAATGGCTACACCTTC. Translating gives CASSYAGGGNGYTF.

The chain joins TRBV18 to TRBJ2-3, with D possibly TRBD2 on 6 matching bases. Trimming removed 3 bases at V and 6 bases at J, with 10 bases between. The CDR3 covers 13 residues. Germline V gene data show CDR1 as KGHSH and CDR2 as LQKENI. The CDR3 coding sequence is TGTGCCAGCTCACCCCTAGCGTTGGATACGCAGTATTTT. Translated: CASSPLALDTQYF.

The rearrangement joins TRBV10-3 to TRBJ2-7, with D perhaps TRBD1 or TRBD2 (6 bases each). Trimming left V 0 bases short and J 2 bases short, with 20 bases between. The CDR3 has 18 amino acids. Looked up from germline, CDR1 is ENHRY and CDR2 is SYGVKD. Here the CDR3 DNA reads TGTGCCATCAGTGAGTCACAGGGAGGTTCTAGCCCGCCCTACGAGCAGTACTTC. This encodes CAISESQGGSSPPYEQYF.

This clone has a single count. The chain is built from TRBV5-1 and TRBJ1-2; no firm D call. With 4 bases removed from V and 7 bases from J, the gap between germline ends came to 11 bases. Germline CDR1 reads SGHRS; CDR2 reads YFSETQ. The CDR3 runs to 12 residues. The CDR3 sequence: CASSNQESGYTF. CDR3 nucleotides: TGCGCCAGCAGCAACCAGGAGTCTGGCTACACCTTC.

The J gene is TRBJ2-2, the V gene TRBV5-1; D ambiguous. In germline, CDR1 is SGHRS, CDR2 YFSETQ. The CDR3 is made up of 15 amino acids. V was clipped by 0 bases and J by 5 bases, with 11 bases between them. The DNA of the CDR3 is TGCGCCAGCAGCTTGGCTACGCGAAAGACCGGGGAGCTGTTTTTT. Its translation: CASSLATRKTGELFF.

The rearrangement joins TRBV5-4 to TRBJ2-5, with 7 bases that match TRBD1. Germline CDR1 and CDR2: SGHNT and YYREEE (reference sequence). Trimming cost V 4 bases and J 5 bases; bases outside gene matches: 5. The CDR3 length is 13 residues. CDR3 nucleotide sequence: TGTGCCAGCAGCCGGGGACAGTCGGAGACCCAGTACTTC. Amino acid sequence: CASSRGQSETQYF.

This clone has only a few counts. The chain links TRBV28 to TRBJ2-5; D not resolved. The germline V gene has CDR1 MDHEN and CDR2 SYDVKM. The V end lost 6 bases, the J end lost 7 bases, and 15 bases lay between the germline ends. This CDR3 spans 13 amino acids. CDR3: CASRSQNLGTQYF. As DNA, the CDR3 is TGTGCCAGCAGGTCTCAAAATTTGGGGACCCAGTACTTC.

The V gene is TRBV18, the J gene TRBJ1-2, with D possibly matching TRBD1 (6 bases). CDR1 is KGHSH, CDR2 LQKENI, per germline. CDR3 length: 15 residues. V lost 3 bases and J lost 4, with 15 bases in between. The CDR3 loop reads CASSPPGTRSYGYTF. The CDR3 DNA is TGTGCCAGCTCACCTCCCGGGACACGGTCCTATGGCTACACCTTC.

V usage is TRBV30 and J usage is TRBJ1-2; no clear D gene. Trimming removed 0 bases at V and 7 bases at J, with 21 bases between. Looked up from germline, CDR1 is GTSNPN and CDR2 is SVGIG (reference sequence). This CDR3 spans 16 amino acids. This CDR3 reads CAWSVTGSGSMGGYTF. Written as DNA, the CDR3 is TGTGCCTGGAGTGTAACCGGGTCCGGGTCGATGGGTGGCTACACCTTC.

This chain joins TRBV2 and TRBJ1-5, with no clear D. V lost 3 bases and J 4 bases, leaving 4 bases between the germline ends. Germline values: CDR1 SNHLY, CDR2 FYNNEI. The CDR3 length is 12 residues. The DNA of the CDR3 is TGTGCCAGCAGTGAGGAGAATCAGCCCCAGCATTTT. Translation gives CASSEENQPQHF. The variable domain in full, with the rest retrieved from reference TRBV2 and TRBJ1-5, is EPEVTQTPSHQVTQMGQEVILRCVPISNHLYFYWYRQILGQKVEFLVSFYNNEISEKSEIFDDQFSVERPDGSNFTLKIRSTKLEDSAMYFCASSEENQPQHFGDGTRLSIL.

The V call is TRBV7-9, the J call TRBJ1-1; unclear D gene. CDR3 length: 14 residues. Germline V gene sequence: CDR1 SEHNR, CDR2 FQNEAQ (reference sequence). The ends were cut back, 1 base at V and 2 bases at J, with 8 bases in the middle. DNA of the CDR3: TGTGCCAGCAGCTTAGAATCAGTAAACACTGAAGCTTTCTTT. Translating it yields CASSLESVNTEAFF.